This T cell receptor beta chain stems from a study of tumor-infiltrating lymphocytes in localized non-small cell lung cancer (dated by TCRdb to 2020 to 2023). Regarding the complete study: Several histologies were represented in the cohort, which also included both smokers and never-smokers as well as patients whose samples were collected after neoadjuvant chemotherapy. In total, the ICON cohort consisted of over a hundred surgical patients with localized non-small cell lung cancer who had their tumors resected. Flow cytometry, multiplex immunofluorescence, RNA-seq, exome sequencing and proteomics were applied to the same patients as TCR sequencing, which was one of several integrated assays. The paired tumor versus uninvolved lung comparison of immunoSEQ T-cell fraction included around 55 patients. Each patient provided resected tumor tissue plus uninvolved lung tissue from the same patient, with the uninvolved lung tissue described as non-adjacent to the tumor. General findings and caveats noted by the study authors: Because different pieces of the same tissue were used for different assays, technical variation could not be separated from intratumor heterogeneity. TCR-derived T-cell fraction did not differ between the flow cytometry-defined immunotypes IM1 (good prognosis) and IM2 (poor prognosis). Assay coverage differed among patients according to how much tissue was available, so only a subset of the cohort had TCR sequencing. Consistent with immunofluorescence CD3 counts, TCRbeta sequencing supported greater T cell infiltration in tumors than in uninvolved lung tissue.

Enrollment in ICON was initiated in April 2016, and the last patient was enrolled in 2018. Fresh tumor and matched uninvolved tissue for in-depth immune analyses, including TCR sequencing, were collected from a subcohort of some 76 patients. TCR sequencing was performed on DNA isolated from bulk tissue, without cell sorting. Between the V and J ends, shortened by 4 bases and 3 bases respectively, the junction contains 11 bases. Including cysteine and phenylalanine, the CDR3 has 15 amino acids. Only the CDR3 part of the read is kept: 45 bases, read in frame from the first base. In the germline V gene, CDR1 corresponds to SGDLS and CDR2 to YYNGEE. To note about this clone: Its target antigen remains unknown. The input lacks base qualities; no much larger clone sits a single base away.

The T-cell fraction in tumor and uninvolved lung tissue was provided by TCR sequencing with the immunoSEQ assay. On the study's bioinformatics: For survival analysis, patients were split into high (upper tertile) and low (lower two tertiles) T-cell fraction groups and compared by log-rank test. A signed-rank test was used to test paired tumor versus uninvolved lung differences in T-cell fraction. TCRdb holds this immuneACCESS table with in-frame rearrangements only. Some clones are missing; in checked studies, unresolved V genes explain under half, and the rest has no known cause. V and J calls plus clone size are reproduced from that table; the DNA served to infer D and trimming. For this sample the table gives under 2,500 clones, of which about 50% were detected only once. Jointly, the top ten make up over 10% of the sample.

The receptor chain draws on TRBV9 and TRBJ1-6, with the D gene not clear enough to name. The sequencing sample was made of uninvolved lung tissue not adjacent to the tumor. This sequence originates from a human donor with non-small cell lung cancer. Some clones in this sample may be carry-over from other donors' samples. The CDR3 loop reads CASSSGNIYNSPLHF. The bases are TGTGCCAGCAGCAGTGGGAATATCTATAATTCACCCCTCCACTTT.